A selection of T cell receptor beta chains follows, all from one sample in a study of CD8 T cells in ankylosing spondylitis. MiXCR was run by TCRdb on the 5' RACE reads, yielding one entry per CDR3 protein. The table lists 450,000 to 550,000 distinct CDR3 sequences, approximately 5.3% of them singletons. Material: blood, either unsorted or a sorted T cell fraction (not recorded which). The receptors originated from a male donor with ankylosing spondylitis. CDR3s include the opening cysteine and the closing phenylalanine or tryptophan. Fields, in order: V gene, J gene, CDR3 protein.

>TRBV11-2|TRBJ2-1
CASSGVEEFF
>TRBV7-2|TRBJ2-5
CASSLKGLETQYF
>TRBV15|TRBJ2-7
CATSETISYEQYF
>TRBV4-2|TRBJ1-1
CASSPDRRDTEAFF
>TRBV6-5|TRBJ2-1
CASSYHGLAGDNEQFF
>TRBV20-1|TRBJ2-3
CSARDLTALWGQYF
>TRBV21-1|TRBJ1-5
CASSEIPGSSPQHF
>TRBV5-1|TRBJ2-3
CASSLQQPSTDTQYF
>TRBV5-1|TRBJ2-1
CASSYGLVLDDEQFF
>TRBV20-1|TRBJ2-1
CSAVPPGVPRGEQFF
>TRBV7-9|TRBJ1-1
CASSVERRTEAFF
>TRBV7-9|TRBJ2-7
CASSPWAGGVEQYF
>TRBV12-3/TRBV12-4|TRBJ2-5
CASSFSQGKETQYF
>TRBV24-1|TRBJ2-1
CATSDLAGGDNEQFF
>TRBV15|TRBJ2-1
CATSRDLDYNEQFF
>TRBV5-1|TRBJ2-3
CASSSESTDTQYF
>TRBV4-3|TRBJ2-1
CASSPGPQGRNEQFF
>TRBV28|TRBJ2-3
CASSLYRGRDTQYF
>TRBV5-1|TRBJ2-1
CASSLVSDRYNEQFF
>TRBV18|TRBJ2-1
CASSPVTGYNEQFF
>TRBV7-2|TRBJ2-7
CASTYVARRYEQYF
>TRBV7-9|TRBJ2-1
CASSLAAGVYNEQFF
>TRBV20-1|TRBJ1-5
CSAWEGDQPQHF
>TRBV9|TRBJ1-3
CASSASNWGQVDF
>TRBV4-1|TRBJ2-5
CASSRDYLGETQYF
>TRBV4-3|TRBJ1-2
CASSQGRGRIDYGYTF
>TRBV10-3|TRBJ2-1
CAISVGLAGANEQFF
>TRBV7-9|TRBJ1-2
CASSLVRGFYGYTF
>TRBV5-5|TRBJ1-1
CASSHRQDFNTEAFF
>TRBV12-3/TRBV12-4|TRBJ1-2
CASSPPWTDGYTF
>TRBV20-1|TRBJ2-7
CSARDRRTGTTYEQYF
>TRBV27|TRBJ1-6
CASSFDRGSAPLHF
>TRBV5-7|TRBJ2-3
CAMGPGLAEDTQYF
>TRBV20-1|TRBJ2-3
CSARTGIRGSVTDTQYF
>TRBV27|TRBJ2-2
CASSFIVWQGATGELFF
>TRBV27|TRBJ1-2
CASKDWGSAGYGYTF
>TRBV6-1|TRBJ2-2
CASSTTGTRTGELFF
>TRBV29-1|TRBJ2-3
CSVGWGVSTDTQYF
>TRBV4-3|TRBJ2-2
CASSQDTVWGTGELFF
>TRBV20-1|TRBJ2-3
CSAVSGGAATDTQYF
>TRBV3-1|TRBJ2-1
CASSPLRINEQFF
>TRBV5-1|TRBJ2-7
CASSLAPRGGYPYEQYF
>TRBV11-2|TRBJ1-1
CASNPERGYGEAFF
>TRBV4-2|TRBJ2-4
CASSQEARNIQYF
>TRBV7-8|TRBJ1-1
CASSATRGVAFF
>TRBV12-3/TRBV12-4|TRBJ2-3
CASSRDRLTDTQYF
>TRBV7-2|TRBJ1-5
CASSFQGGQGAQPQHF
>TRBV5-1|TRBJ1-1
CASSLWDRRRGTEAFF